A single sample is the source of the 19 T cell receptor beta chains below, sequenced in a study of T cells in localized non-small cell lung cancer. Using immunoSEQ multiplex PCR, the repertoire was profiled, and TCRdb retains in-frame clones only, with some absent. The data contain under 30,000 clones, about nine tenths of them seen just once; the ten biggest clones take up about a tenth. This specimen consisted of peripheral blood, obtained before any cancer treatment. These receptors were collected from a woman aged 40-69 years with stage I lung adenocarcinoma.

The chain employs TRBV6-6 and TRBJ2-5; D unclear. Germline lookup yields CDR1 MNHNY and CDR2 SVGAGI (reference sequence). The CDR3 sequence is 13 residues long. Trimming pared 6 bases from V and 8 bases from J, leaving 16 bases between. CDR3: CASSPRVPGTQYF. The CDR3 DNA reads TGTGCCAGCAGCCCTAGGGTCCCAGGCACCCAGTACTTC.

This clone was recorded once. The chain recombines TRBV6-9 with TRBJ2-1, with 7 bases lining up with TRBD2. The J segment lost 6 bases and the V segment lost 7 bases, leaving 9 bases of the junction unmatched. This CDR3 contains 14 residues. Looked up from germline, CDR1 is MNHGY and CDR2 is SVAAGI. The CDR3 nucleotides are TGTGCCAGCAATCGGGGACTATATTCCAATGAGCAGTTCTTC. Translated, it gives CASNRGLYSNEQFF.

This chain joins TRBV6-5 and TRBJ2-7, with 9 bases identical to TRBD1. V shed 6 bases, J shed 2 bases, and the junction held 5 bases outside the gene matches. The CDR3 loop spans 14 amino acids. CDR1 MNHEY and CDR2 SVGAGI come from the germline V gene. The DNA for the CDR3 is TGTGCCAGCAGACACGGACAGGGGACCTACGAGCAGTACTTC. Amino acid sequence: CASRHGQGTYEQYF.

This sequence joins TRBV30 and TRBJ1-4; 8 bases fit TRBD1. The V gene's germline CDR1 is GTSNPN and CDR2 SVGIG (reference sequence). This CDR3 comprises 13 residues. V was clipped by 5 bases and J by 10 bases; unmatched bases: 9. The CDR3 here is CAWLSGTGGKLFF. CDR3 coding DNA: TGTGCCTGGCTATCCGGCACAGGGGGAAAACTGTTTTTT.

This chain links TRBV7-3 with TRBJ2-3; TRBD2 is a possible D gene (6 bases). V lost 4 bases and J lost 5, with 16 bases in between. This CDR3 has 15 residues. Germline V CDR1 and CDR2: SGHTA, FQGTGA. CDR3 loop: CASSSAGGGGDTQYF. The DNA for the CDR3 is TGTGCCAGCAGCTCGGCGGGTGGGGGAGGAGATACGCAGTATTTT.

CDR3 sequence: CASSHFRQETQYF. For the CDR3, the DNA is TGTGCCAGCAGCCATTTTCGGCAAGAGACCCAGTACTTC. The chain recombines TRBV14 with TRBJ2-5, with D unresolved. V lost 3 bases to trimming and J lost 2 bases, with 7 bases between them. The CDR3 has 13 residues. From germline, CDR1 is SGHDN and CDR2 FVKESK.

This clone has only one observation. CDR3 coding DNA: TGTGCCAGCAGCCCGAACAGGGATCGAGGCTACACCTTC. This gives the protein CASSPNRDRGYTF. V is TRBV27 and J is TRBJ1-2; a weak D match, TRBD1 (6 bases). The CDR3 consists of 13 residues. Germline CDR1 and CDR2: MNHEY and SMNVEV (reference sequence). V was shortened by 6 bases and J by 8 bases, with 16 bases between the two germline ends.

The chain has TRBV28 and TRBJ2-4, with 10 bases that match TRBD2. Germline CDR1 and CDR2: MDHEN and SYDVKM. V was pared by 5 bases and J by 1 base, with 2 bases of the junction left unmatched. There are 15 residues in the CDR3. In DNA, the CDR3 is TGTGCCAGCAGTCCTAGCGGGAGCGCCAAAAACATTCAGTACTTC. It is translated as CASSPSGSAKNIQYF.

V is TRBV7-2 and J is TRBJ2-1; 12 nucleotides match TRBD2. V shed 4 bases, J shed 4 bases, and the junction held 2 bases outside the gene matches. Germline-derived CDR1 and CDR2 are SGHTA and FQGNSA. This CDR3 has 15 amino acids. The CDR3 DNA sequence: TGTGCCAGCAGCTCCGGACTAGCGGGATACAATGAGCAGTTCTTC. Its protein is CASSSGLAGYNEQFF.

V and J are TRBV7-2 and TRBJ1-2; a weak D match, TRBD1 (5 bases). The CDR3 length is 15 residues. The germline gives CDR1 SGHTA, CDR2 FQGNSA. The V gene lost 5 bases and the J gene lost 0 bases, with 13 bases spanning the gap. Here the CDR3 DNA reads TGTGCCAGCAGCCTGGGGGGTCAGCCTAACTATGGCTACACCTTC. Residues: CASSLGGQPNYGYTF.

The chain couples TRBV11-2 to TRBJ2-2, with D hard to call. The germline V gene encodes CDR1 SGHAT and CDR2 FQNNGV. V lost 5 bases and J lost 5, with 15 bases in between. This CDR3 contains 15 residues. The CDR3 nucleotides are TGTGCCAGCAGCCCAATGTGGTTGGGTACCGGGGAGCTGTTTTTT. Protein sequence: CASSPMWLGTGELFF.

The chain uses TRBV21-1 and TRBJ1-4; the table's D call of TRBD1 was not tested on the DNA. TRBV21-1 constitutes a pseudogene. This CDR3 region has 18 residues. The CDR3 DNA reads TGTGCCAGCAGCAAAGATAGGGGGACAGACGCAACTAATGAAAAACTGTTTTTT. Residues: CASSKDRGTDATNEKLFF.

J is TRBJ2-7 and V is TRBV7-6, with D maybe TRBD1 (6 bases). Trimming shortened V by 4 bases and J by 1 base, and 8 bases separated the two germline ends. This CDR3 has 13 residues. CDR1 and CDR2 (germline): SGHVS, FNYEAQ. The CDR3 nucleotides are TGTGCCAGCAGCTACAGGGAATCCTACGAGCAGTACTTC. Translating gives CASSYRESYEQYF.

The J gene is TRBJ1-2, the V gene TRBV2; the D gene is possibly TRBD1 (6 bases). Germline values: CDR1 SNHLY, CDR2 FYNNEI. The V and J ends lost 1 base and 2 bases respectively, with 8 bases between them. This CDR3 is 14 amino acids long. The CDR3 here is CASSEGQGNYGYTF. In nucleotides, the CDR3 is TGTGCCAGCAGTGAAGGGCAGGGGAACTATGGCTACACCTTC.

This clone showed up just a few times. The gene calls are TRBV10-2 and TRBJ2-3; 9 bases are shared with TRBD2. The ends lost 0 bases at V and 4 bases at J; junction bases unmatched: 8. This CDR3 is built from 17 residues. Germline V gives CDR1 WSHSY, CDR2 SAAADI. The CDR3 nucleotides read TGCGCCAGCAGTGAGTCTGGGCTAGCGGGAAGGTCAGATACGCAGTATTTT. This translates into CASSESGLAGRSDTQYF.

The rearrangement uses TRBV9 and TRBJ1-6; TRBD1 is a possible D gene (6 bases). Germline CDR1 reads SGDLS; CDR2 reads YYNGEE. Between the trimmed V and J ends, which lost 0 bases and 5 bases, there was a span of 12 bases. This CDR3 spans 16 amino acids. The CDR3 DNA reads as TGTGCCAGCAGCGTAGGCCCGAACAGGGATAATTCACCCCTCCACTTT. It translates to CASSVGPNRDNSPLHF.

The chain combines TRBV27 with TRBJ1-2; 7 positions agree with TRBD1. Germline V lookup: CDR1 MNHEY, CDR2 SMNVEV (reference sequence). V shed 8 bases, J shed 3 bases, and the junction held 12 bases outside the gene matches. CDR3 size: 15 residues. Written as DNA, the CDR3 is TGTGCCAGCGGCTCGACAGGGCTCAGGCACTATGGCTACACCTTC. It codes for CASGSTGLRHYGYTF.

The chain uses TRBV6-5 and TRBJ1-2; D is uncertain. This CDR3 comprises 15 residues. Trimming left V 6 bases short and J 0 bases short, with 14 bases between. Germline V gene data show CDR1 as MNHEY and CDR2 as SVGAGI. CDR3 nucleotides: TGTGCCAGCAGACCCAATTGGATATCTAACTATGGCTACACCTTC. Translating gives CASRPNWISNYGYTF.

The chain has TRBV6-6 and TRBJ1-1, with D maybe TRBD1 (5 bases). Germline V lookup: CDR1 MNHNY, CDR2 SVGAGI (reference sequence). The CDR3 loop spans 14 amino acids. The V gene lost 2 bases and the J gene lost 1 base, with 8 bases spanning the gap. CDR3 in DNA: TGTGCCAGCAGTTACATTGACAGGAACACTGAAGCTTTCTTT. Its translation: CASSYIDRNTEAFF.